This T cell receptor (beta chain) was captured by sequencing in a study of T cell responses to AZD1222 COVID-19 vaccine. Sequencing used immunoSEQ multiplex PCR; TCRdb keeps in-frame clones, though not all of them. The sample has some 130,000 clones, about 88% seen once. The CDR3 sequence is 14 residues long. The germline V gene encodes CDR1 LNHDA and CDR2 SQIVND (reference sequence). V gave up 3 bases and J gave up 2 bases, with 8 bases separating them. The clonotype was recovered from an adult in good health. The rearrangement uses TRBV19 and TRBJ1-3; TRBD1 might be the D (5 bases). The sample consisted of peripheral blood, taken on day 0 of AZD1222 vaccination. DNA for the CDR3: TGTGCCAGTAGTATCAGGGCCACTGGAAACACCATATATTTT. This gives the protein CASSIRATGNTIYF.